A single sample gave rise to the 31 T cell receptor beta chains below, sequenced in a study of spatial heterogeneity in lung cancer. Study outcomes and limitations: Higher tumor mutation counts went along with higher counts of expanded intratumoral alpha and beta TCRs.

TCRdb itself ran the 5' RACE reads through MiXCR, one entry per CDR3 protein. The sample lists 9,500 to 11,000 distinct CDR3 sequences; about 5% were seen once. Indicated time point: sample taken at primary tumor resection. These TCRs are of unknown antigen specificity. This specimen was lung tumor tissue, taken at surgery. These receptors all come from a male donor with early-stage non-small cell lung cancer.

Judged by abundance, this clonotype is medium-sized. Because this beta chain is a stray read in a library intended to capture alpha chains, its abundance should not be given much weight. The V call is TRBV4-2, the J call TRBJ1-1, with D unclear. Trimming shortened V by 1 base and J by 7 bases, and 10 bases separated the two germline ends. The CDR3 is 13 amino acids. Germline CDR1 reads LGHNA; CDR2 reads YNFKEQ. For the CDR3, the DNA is TGTGCCAGCAGCCAAGTTCCCGGACTTGAAGCTTTCTTT. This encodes CASSQVPGLEAFF.

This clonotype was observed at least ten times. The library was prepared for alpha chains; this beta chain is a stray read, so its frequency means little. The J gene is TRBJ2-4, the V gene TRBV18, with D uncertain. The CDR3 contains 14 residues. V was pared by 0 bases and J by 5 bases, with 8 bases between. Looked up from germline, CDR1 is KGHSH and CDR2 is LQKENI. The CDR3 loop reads CASSPPAAENIQYF. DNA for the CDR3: TGTGCCAGCTCACCACCAGCCGCAGAAAACATTCAGTACTTC.

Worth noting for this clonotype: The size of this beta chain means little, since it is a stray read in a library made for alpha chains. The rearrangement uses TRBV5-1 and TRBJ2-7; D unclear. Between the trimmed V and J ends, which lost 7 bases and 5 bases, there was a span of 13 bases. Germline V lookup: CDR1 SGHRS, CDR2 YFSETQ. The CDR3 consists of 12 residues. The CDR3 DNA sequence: TGCGCCAGCGGTAGCCCTTCCCACGAGCAGTACTTC. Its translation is CASGSPSHEQYF.

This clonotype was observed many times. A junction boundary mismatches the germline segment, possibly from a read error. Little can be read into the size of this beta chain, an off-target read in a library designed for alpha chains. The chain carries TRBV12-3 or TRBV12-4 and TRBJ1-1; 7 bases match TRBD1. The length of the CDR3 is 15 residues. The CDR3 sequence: CASSLEGGRNTEAFF. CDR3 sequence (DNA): TGTGCCAGCAGCTTAGAAGGGGGCAGAAACACTGAAGCTTTCTTT.

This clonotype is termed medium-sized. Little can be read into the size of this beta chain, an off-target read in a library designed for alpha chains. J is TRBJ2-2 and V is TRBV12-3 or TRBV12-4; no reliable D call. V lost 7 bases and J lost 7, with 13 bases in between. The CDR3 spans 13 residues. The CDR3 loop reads CASNGRSGGELFF. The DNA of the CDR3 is TGTGCCAGCAATGGAAGAAGTGGCGGGGAGCTGTTTTTT.

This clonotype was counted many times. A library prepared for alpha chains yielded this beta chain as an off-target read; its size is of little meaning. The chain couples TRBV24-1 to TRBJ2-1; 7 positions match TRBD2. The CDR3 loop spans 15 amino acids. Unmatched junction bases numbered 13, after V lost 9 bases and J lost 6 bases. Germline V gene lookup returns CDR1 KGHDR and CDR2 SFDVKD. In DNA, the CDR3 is TGTGCCACCGCCCCCGAGACTAGCTTGAGCAATGAGCAGTTCTTC. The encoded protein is CATAPETSLSNEQFF.

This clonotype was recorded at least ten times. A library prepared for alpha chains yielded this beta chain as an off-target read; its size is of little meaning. The CDR3 DNA reads as TGTGCCAGCAGTAACCCCCTCGCGGGAGTAGCAGATACGCAGTATTTT. It codes for CASSNPLAGVADTQYF. The gene calls are TRBV6-6 and TRBJ2-3; the match to TRBD2 covers 7 bases. The CDR3 is 16 residues long. CDR1 is MNHNY and CDR2 is SVGAGI in the germline V gene (reference sequence). Trimming took 5 bases from V and 4 from J; bases not matched to a gene: 12.

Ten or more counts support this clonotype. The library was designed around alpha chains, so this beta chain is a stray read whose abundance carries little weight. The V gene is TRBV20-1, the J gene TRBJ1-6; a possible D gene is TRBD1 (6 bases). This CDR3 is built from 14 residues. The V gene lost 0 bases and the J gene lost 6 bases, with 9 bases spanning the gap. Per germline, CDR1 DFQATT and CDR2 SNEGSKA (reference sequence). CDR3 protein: CSARDSRGNSPLHF. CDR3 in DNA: TGCAGTGCTAGAGATTCCAGGGGTAATTCACCCCTCCACTTT.

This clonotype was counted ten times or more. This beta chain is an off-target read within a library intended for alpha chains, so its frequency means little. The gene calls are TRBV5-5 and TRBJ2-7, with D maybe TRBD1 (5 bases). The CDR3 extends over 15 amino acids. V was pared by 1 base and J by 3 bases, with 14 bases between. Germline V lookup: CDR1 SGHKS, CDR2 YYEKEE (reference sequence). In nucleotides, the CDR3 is TGTGCCAGCAGCTTGTTTCAGGGTTATCTCTACGAGCAGTACTTC. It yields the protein CASSLFQGYLYEQYF.

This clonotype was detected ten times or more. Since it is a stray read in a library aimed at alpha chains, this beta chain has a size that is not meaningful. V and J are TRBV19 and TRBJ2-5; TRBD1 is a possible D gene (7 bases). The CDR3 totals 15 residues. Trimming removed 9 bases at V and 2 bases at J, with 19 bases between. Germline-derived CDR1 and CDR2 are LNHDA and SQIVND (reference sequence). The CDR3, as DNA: TGTGCCAGCAAAAGTTCACAGGGGACTCAAGAGACCCAGTACTTC. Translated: CASKSSQGTQETQYF. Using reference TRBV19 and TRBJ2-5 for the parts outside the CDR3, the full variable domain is DGGITQSPKYLFRKEGQNVTLSCEQNLNHDAMYWYRQDPGQGLRLIYYSQIVNDFQKGDIAEGYSVSREKKESFPLTVTSAQKNPTAFYLCASKSSQGTQETQYFGPGTRLLVL.

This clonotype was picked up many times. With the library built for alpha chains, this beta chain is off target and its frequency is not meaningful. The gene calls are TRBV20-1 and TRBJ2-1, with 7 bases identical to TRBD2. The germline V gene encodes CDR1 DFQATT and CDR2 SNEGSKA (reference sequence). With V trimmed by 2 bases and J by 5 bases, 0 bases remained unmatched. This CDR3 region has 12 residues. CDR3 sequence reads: CSARLADNEQFF. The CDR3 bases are TGCAGTGCTAGACTAGCGGACAATGAGCAGTTCTTC.

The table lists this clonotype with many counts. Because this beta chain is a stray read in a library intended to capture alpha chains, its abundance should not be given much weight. The CDR3 nucleotides are TGTGCCAGCAGTTTACCGGCCTTCCTAGGGCAGGGGTCTAGCACAGATACGCAGTATTTT. Residues: CASSLPAFLGQGSSTDTQYF. The chain links TRBV28 to TRBJ2-3; D is possibly TRBD1 (6 bases). Trimming shortened V by 2 bases and J by 0 bases, and 24 bases separated the two germline ends. Per the germline V gene, CDR1 is MDHEN and CDR2 is SYDVKM. The CDR3 has 20 amino acids.

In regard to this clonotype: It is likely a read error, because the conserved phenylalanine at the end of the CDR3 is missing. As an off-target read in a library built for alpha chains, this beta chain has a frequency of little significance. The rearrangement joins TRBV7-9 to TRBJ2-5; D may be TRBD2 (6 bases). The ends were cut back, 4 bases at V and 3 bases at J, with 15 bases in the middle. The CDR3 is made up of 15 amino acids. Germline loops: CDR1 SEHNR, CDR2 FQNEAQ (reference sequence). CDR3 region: CASSYPREAKETQYL. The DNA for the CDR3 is TGTGCCAGCAGCTACCCCAGGGAGGCAAAAGAGACCCAGTACCTC.

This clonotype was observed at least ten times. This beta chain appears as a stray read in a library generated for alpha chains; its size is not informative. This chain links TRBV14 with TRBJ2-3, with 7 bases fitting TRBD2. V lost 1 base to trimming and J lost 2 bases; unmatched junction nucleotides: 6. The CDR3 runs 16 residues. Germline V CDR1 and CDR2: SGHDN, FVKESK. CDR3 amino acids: CASSQGTSAFTDTQYF. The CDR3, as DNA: TGTGCCAGCAGCCAAGGTACTAGCGCCTTCACAGATACGCAGTATTTT.

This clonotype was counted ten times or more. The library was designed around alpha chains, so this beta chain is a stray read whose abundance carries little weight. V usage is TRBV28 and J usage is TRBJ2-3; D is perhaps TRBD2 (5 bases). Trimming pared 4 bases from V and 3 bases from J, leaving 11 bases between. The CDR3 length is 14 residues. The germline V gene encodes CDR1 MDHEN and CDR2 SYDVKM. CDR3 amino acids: CASSSPSTTDTQYF. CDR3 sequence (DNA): TGTGCCAGCAGTTCCCCTAGCACGACAGATACGCAGTATTTT.

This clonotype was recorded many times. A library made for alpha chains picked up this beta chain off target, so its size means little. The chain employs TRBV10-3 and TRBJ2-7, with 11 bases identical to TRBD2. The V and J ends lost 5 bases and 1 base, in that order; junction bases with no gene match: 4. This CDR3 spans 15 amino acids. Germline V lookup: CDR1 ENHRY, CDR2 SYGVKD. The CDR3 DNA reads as TGTGCCATCAGTCGACTAGCGGGAATGTCCTACGAGCAGTACTTC. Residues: CAISRLAGMSYEQYF.

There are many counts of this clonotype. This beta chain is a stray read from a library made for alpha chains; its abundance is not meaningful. The CDR3 nucleotides are TGCAGTGCTAGACCGGGACAGGGTGGAAATTCACCCCTCCACTTT. Amino acid sequence: CSARPGQGGNSPLHF. The J gene is TRBJ1-6, the V gene TRBV20-1; 9 nucleotides agree with TRBD1. V dropped 2 bases and J dropped 7; count of bases not matched to a gene: 6. The germline V gene encodes CDR1 DFQATT and CDR2 SNEGSKA (reference sequence). The CDR3 is made up of 15 amino acids.

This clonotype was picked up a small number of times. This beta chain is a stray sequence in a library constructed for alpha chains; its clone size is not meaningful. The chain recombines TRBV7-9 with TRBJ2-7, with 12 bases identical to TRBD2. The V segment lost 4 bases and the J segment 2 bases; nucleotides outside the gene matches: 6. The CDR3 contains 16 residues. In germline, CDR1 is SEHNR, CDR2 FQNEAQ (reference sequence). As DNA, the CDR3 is TGTGCCAGCAGCTCCTCAACTAGCGGGAGGCCCTACGAGCAGTACTTC. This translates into CASSSSTSGRPYEQYF.

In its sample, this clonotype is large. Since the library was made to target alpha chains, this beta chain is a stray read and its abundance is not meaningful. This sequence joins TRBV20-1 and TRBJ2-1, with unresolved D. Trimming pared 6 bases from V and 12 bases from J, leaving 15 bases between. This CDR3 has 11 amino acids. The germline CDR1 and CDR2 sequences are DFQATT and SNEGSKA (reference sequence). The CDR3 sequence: CSAPFGPLQFF. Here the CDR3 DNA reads TGCAGTGCCCCTTTTGGGCCTCTGCAGTTCTTC.

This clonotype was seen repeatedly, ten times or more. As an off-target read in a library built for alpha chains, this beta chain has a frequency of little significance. DNA for the CDR3: TGTGCCAGCAGTTTGAGTCCGATGGGGACAGATACGCAGTATTTT. It specifies CASSLSPMGTDTQYF. The chain employs TRBV27 and TRBJ2-3; D gene uncertain. The V and J ends lost 3 bases and 3 bases respectively, with 13 bases between them. The CDR3 has 15 amino acids. CDR1 MNHEY and CDR2 SMNVEV come from the germline V gene (reference sequence).

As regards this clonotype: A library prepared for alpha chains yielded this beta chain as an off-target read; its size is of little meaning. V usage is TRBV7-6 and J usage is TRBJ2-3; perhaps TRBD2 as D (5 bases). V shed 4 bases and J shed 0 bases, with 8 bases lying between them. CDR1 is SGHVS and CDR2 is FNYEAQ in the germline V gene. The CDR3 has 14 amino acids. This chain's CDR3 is CASSSGLSTDTQYF. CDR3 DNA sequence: TGTGCCAGCAGCTCCGGACTCAGCACAGATACGCAGTATTTT.

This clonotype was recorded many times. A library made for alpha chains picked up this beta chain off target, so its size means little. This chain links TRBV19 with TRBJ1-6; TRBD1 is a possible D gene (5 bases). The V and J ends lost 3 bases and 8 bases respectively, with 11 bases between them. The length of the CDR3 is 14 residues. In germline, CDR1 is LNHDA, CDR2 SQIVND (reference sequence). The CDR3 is CASSIWGVDSPLHF. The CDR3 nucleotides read TGTGCCAGTAGTATCTGGGGGGTCGATTCACCCCTCCACTTT.

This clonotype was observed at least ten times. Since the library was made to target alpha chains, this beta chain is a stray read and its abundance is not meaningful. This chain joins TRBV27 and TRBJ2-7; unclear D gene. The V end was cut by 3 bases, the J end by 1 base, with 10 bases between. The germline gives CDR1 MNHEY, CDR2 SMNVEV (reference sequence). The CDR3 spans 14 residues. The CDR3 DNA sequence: TGTGCCAGCAGTTTGACTCTCCTATCCTACGAGCAGTACTTC. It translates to CASSLTLLSYEQYF.

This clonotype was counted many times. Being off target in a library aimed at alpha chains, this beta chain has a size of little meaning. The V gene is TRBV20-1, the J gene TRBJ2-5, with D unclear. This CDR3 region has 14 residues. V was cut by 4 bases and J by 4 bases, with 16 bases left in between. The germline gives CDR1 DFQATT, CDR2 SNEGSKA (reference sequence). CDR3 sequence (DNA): TGCAGTGCTACCCTATCCCTTTTGGGAGAGACCCAGTACTTC. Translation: CSATLSLLGETQYF.

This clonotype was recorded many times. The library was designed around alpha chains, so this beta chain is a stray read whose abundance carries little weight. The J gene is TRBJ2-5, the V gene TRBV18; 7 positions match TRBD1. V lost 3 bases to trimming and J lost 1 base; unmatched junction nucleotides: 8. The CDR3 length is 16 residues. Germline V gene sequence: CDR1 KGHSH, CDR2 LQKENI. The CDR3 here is CASSPATGRLQETQYF. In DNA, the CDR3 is TGTGCCAGCTCACCGGCGACAGGGAGACTCCAAGAGACCCAGTACTTC. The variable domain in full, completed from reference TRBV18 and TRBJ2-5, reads NAGVMQNPRHLVRRRGQEARLRCSPMKGHSHVYWYRQLPEEGLKFMVYLQKENIIDESGMPKERFSAEFPKEGPSILRIQQVVRGDSAAYFCASSPATGRLQETQYFGPGTRLLVL.

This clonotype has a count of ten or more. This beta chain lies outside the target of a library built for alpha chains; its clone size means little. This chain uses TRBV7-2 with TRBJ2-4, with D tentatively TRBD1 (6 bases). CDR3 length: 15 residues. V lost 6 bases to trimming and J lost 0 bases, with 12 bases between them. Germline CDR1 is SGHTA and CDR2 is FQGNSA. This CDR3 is CASSYRTVAKNIQYF. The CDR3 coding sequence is TGTGCCAGCAGTTATCGGACAGTAGCCAAAAACATTCAGTACTTC. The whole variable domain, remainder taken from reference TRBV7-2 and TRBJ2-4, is GAGVSQSPSNKVTEKGKDVELRCDPISGHTALYWYRQSLGQGLEFLIYFQGNSAPDKSGLPSDRFSAERTGGSVSTLTIQRTQQEDSAVYLCASSYRTVAKNIQYFGAGTRLSVL.

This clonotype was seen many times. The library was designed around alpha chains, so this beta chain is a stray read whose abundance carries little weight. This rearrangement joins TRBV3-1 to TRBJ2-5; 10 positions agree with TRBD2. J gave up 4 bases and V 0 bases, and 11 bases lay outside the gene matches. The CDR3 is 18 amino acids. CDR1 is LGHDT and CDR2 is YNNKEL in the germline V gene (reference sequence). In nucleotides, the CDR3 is TGTGCCAGCAGCCAAGACTTAAGGAGGGGGACTAGCGTAGAGACCCAGTACTTC. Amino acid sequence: CASSQDLRRGTSVETQYF.

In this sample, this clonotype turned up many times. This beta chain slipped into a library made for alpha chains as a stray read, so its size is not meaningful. In DNA form, the CDR3 reads TGTGCCAGCAGCTTTCTAGCGGGAGCAGGGGAGCAGTTCTTC. It is translated as CASSFLAGAGEQFF. This chain connects TRBV5-4 to TRBJ2-1; 10 bases are a match to TRBD2. CDR1 SGHNT and CDR2 YYREEE come from the germline V gene (reference sequence). V shed 2 bases, J shed 10 bases, and the junction held 6 bases outside the gene matches. This CDR3 has 14 residues. Using reference TRBV5-4 and TRBJ2-1 for the parts outside the CDR3, the full variable domain is ETGVTQSPTHLIKTRGQQVTLRCSSQSGHNTVSWYQQALGQGPQFIFQYYREEENGRGNFPPRFSGLQFPNYSSELNVNALELDDSALYLCASSFLAGAGEQFFGPGTRLTVL.

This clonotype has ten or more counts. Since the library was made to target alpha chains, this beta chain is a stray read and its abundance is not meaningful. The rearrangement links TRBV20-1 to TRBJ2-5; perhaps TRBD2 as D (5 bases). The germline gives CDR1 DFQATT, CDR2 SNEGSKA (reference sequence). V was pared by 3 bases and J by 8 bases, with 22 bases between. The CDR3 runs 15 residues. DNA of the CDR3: TGCAGTGCTAGCCGAGTCGTTGGACGGGATGGAACCCAGTACTTC. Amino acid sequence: CSASRVVGRDGTQYF.

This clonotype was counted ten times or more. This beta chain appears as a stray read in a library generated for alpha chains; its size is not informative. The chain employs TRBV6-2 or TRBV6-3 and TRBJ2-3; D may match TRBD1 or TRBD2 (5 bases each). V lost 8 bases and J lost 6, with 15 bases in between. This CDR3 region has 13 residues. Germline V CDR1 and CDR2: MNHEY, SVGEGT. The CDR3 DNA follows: TGTGCCAGCCGGGACCCCTCGGTGGATACGCAGTATTTT. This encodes CASRDPSVDTQYF.

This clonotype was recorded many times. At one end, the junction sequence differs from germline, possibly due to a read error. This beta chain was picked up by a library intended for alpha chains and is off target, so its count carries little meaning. The DNA of the CDR3 is TGTGCCAGCAATGAAGTCGGTAACACCGGGGAGCTGTTTTTT. Translated: CASNEVGNTGELFF. The chain has TRBV2 and TRBJ2-2; the D is unclear. This CDR3 region has 14 residues. Germline CDR1 and CDR2: SNHLY and FYNNEI.